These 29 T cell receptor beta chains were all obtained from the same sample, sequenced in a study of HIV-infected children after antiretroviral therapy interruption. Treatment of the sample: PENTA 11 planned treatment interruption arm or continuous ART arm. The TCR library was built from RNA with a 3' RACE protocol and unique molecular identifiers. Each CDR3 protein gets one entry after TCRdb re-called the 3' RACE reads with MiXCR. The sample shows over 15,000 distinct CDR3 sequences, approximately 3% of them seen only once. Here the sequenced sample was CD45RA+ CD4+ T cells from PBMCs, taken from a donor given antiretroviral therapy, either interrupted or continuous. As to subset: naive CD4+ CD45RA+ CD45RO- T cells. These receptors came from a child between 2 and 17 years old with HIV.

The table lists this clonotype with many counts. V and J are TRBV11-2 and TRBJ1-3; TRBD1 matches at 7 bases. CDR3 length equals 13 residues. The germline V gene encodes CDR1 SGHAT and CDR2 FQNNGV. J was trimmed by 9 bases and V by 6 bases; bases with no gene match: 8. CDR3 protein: CASRGLQGTTIYF. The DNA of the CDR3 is TGTGCCAGCAGGGGCCTACAGGGGACCACCATATATTTT.

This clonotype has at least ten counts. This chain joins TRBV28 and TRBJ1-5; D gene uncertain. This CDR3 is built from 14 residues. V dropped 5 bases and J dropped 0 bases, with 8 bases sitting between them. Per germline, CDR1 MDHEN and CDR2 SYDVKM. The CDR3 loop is CASSPQYSNQPQHF. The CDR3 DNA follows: TGTGCCAGCAGTCCGCAGTATAGCAATCAGCCCCAGCATTTT.

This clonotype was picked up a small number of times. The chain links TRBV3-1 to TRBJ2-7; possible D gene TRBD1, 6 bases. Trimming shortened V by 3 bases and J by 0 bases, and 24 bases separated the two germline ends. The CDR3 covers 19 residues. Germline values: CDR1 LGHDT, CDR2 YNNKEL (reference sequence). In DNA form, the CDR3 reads TGTGCCAGCAGCCAGAGGATAAGCGTCAGGGGCGCCAGCTCCTACGAGCAGTACTTC. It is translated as CASSQRISVRGASSYEQYF.

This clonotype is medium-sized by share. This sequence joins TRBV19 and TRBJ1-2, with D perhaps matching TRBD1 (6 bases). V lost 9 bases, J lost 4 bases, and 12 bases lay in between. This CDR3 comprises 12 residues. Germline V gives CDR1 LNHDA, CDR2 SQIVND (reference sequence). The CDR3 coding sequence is TGTGCCAGCGGGACAATCAGCTATGGCTACACCTTC. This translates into CASGTISYGYTF.

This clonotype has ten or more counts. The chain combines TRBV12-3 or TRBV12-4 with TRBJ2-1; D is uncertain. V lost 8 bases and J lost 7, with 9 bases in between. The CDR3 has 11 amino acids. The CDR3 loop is CASALRNEQFF. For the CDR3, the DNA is TGTGCCAGCGCCTTGCGTAATGAGCAGTTCTTC.

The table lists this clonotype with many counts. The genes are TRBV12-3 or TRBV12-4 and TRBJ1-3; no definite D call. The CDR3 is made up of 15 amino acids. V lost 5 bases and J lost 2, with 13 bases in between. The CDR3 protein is CASSPDRDPGNTIYF. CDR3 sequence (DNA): TGTGCCAGCAGTCCCGACCGGGATCCTGGAAACACCATATATTTT.

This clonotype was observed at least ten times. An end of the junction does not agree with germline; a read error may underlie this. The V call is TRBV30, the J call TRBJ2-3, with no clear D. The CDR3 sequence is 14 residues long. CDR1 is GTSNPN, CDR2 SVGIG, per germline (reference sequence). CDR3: CAWSLVGSAETLYF. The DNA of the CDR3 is TGTGCCTGGAGTCTAGTTGGTAGTGCAGAAACGCTGTATTTT.

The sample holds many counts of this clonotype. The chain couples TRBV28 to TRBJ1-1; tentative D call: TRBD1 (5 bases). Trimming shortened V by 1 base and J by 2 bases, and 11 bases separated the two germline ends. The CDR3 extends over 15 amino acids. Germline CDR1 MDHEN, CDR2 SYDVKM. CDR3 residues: CASSLSGGVNTEAFF. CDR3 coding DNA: TGTGCCAGCAGTTTATCGGGGGGGGTAAACACTGAAGCTTTCTTT.

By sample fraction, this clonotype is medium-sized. As DNA, the CDR3 is TGTGCCAGCAGCCAGAAACCAACAGGGACGCAGGAGGGACGGGTGGAAGCTTTCTTT. As protein: CASSQKPTGTQEGRVEAFF. The chain carries TRBV7-9 and TRBJ1-1, with D tentatively TRBD1 (6 bases). CDR1 and CDR2 from the germline V gene are SEHNR and FQNEAQ (reference sequence). The CDR3 is 19 residues long. The V end was cut by 5 bases, the J end by 8 bases, with 33 bases between.

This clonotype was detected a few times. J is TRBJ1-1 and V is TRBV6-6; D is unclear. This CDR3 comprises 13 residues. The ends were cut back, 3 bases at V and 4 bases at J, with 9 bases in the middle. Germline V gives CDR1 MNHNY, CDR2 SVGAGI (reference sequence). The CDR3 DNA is TGTGCCAGCAGTTATAGCAGGAGCACTGAAGCTTTCTTT. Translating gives CASSYSRSTEAFF.

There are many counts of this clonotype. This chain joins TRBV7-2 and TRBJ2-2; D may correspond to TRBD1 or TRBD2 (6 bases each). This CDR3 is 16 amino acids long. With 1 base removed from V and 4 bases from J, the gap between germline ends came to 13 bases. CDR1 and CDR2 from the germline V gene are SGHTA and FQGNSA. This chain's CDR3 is CASSLVPGAGTGELFF. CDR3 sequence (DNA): TGTGCCAGCAGCTTAGTTCCGGGGGCCGGCACCGGGGAGCTGTTTTTT.

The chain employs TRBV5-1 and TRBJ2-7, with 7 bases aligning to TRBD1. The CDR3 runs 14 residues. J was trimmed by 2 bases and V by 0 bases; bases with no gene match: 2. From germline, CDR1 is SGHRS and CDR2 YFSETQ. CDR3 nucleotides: TGCGCCAGCAGCTTGGGGGACAGTCCCTACGAGCAGTACTTC. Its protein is CASSLGDSPYEQYF.

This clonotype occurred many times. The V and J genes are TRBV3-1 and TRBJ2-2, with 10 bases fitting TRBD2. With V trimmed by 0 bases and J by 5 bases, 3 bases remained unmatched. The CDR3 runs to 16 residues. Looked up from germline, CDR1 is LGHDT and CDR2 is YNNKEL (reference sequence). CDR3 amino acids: CASSQELAGRTGELFF. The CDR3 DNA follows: TGTGCCAGCAGCCAAGAACTAGCGGGGAGGACCGGGGAGCTGTTTTTT. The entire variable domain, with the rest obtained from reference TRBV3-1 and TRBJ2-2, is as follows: DTAVSQTPKYLVTQMGNDKSIKCEQNLGHDTMYWYKQDSKKFLKIMFSYNNKELIINETVPNRFSPKSPDKAHLNLHINSLELGDSAVYFCASSQELAGRTGELFFGEGSRLTVL.

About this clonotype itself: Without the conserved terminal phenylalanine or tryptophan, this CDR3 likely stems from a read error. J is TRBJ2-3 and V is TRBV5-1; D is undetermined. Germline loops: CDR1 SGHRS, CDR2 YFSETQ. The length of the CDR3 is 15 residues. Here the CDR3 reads CASSFTYPSTDTQYL. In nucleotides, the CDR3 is TGTGCCAGCAGCTTTACTTACCCGAGCACAGATACGCAGTATTTG.

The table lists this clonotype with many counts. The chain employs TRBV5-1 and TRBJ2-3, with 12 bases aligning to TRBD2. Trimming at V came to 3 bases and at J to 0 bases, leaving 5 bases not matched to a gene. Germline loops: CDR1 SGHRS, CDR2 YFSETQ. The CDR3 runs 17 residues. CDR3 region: CASSSPSGGVSTDTQYF. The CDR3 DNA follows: TGCGCCAGCAGCTCTCCTAGCGGGGGGGTTAGCACAGATACGCAGTATTTT.

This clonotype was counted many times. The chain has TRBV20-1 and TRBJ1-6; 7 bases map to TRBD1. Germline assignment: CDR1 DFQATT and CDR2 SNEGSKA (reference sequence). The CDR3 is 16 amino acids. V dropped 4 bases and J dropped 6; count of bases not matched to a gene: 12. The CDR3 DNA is TGCAGTGCTACCACCAACCGACAGGGTGTTAATTCACCCCTCCACTTT. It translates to CSATTNRQGVNSPLHF.

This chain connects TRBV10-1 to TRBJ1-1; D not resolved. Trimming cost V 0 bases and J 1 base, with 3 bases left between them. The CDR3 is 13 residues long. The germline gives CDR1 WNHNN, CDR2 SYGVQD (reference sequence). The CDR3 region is CASSESWNTEAFF. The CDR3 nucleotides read TGCGCCAGCAGTGAGTCGTGGAACACTGAAGCTTTCTTT.

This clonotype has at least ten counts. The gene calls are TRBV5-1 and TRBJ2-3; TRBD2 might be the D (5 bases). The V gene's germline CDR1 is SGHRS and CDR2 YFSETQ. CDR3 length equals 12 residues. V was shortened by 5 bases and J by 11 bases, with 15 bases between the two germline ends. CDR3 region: CASSSQRIMQYF. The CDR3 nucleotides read TGCGCCAGCAGTTCGCAGCGGATAATGCAGTATTTT. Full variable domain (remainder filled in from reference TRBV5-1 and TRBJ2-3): KAGVTQTPRYLIKTRGQQVTLSCSPISGHRSVSWYQQTPGQGLQFLFEYFSETQRNKGNFPGRFSGRQFSNSRSEMNVSTLELGDSALYLCASSSQRIMQYFGPGTRLTVL.

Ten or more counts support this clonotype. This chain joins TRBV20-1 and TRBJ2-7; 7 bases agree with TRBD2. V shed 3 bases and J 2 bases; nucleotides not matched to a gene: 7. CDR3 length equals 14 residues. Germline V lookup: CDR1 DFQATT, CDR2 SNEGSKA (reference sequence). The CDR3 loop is CSASLAGVPYEQYF. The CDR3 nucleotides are TGCAGTGCTAGCCTGGCGGGGGTCCCCTACGAGCAGTACTTC.

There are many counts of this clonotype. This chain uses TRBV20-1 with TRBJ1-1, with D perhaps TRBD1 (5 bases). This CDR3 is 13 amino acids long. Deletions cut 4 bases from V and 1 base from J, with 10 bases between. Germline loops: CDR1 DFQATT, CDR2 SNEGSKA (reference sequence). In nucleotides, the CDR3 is TGCAGTGCTAAGACAGATCCGAACACTGAAGCTTTCTTT. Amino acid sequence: CSAKTDPNTEAFF.

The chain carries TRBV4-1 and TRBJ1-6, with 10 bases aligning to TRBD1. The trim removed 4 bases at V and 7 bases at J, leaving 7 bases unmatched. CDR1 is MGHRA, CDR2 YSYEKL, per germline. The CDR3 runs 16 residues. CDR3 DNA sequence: TGCGCCAGCAGCCTTGAGTCGGACAGGGGGAATTCACCCCTCCACTTT. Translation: CASSLESDRGNSPLHF.

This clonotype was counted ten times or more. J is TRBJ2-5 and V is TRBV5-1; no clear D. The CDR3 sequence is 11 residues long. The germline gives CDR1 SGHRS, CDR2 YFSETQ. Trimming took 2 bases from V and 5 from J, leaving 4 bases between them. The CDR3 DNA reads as TGCGCCAGCAGCTTCGGGGAGACCCAGTACTTC. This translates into CASSFGETQYF.

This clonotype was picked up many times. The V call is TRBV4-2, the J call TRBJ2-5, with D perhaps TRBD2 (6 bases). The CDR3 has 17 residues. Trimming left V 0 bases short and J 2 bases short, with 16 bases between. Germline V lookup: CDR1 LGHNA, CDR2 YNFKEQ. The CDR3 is CASSQDLYGGTQETQYF. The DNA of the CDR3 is TGTGCCAGCAGCCAAGATCTTTACGGGGGAACGCAAGAGACCCAGTACTTC.

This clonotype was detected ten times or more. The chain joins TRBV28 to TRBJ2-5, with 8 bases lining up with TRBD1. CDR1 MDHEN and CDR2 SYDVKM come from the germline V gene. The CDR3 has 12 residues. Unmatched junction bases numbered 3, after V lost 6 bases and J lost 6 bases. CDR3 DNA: TGTGCCAGCAGCCGGACAGGGCAGACCCAGTACTTC. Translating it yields CASSRTGQTQYF.

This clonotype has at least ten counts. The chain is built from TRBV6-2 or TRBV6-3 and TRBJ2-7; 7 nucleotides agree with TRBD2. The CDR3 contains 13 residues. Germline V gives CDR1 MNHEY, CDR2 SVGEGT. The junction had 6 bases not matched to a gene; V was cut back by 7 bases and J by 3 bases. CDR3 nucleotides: TGTGCCAGCACTCTAGCGGCCTTCTACGAGCAGTACTTC. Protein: CASTLAAFYEQYF.

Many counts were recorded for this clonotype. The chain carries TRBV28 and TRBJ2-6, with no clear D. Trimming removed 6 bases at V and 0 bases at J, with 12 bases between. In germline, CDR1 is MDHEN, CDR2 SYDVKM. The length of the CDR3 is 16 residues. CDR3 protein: CASSLLTASGANVLTF. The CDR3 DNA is TGTGCCAGCAGCCTTTTAACAGCCTCTGGGGCCAACGTCCTGACTTTC.

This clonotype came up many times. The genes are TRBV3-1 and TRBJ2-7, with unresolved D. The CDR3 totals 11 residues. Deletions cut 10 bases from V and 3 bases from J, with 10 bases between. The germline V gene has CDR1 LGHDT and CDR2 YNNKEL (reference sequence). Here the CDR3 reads CATSSDYEQYF. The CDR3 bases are TGTGCCACCTCCTCAGACTACGAGCAGTACTTC.

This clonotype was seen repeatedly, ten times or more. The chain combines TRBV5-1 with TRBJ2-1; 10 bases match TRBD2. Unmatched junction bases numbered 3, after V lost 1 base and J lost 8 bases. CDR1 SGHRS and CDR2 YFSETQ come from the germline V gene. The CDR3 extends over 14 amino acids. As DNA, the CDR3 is TGCGCCAGCAGCTTGACTAGCGGGAAAGATGAGCAGTTCTTC. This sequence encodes CASSLTSGKDEQFF.

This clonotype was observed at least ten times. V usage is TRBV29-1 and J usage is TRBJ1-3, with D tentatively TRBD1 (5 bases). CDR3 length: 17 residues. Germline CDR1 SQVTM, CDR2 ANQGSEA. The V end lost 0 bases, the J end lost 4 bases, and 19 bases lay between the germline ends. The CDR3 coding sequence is TGCAGCGTTGAAGAGGAGTTGGGTCGGGGCTCGGGAAACACCATATATTTT. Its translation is CSVEEELGRGSGNTIYF.